The source of this T cell receptor (beta chain) is a study of cytomegalovirus exposure and HLA in healthy donors (dated by TCRdb to the late 2010s). At the level of the whole study: An earlier analysis of some 550 of the donors reported about 250 Gb of sequence data and approximately 110 million unique TCR beta sequences from 150 million to 200 million T cells. The study combined high-throughput TCR immunosequencing, statistical association of individual TCRs with disease status, and machine learning to predict cytomegalovirus infection status. Besides the first cohort of more than 650 subjects, a separate validation cohort made up of 120 different subjects was used. HLA typing covered class I and class II loci at four-digit resolution. Across about 370 genotyped donors of the cohort, an average of 235,054 unique TCR beta nucleotide sequences per donor were sequenced, and around 19% of those sequences were non-productive. Because of strong linkage in the cohort, roughly five DR-DQ haplotypes were treated as single units for association and clustering. Roughly 300 gigabases of sequencing data and 91 million or so unique TCR sequences made up an early release that covered several hundred HLA-typed donors. The genetic ancestry cluster associated with self-reported Caucasian donors included over 80% of the 398 genotyped donors. Every discovery cohort repertoire had been produced on one sequencing platform. Genome-wide SNP genotypes for about 65% of the 666 donors were used in a later genetic analysis, which treated that subset as a discovery cohort. The study was designed to test whether signatures of past pathogen exposure could be identified by cataloging public T cell receptors. A later analysis re-examined previously published TCR beta repertoires from 500 to 700 donors and added high-resolution HLA genotyping to investigate patterns of TCR occurrence. The number of donors typed differed by locus, with 629-630 for A, B, C, DRB1 and DQB1, around 500 for DQA1, 606 for DPA1, and over 400 for DPB1. Using immunosequencing, the study profiled T cell repertoires from fewer than 850 subjects and related those repertoires to cytomegalovirus serostatus. Alongside the repertoire data, information on donor age, sex, ethnicity and CMV serostatus was compiled. In the later analysis, no new phenotypic data were used to find candidate immune exposures; instead, reliance was placed on TCR beta sequences and their occurrence across donors. In an earlier analysis of 500 to 650 of the donors, high-throughput TCR beta sequencing was used to judge whether each TCR beta V gene segment behaved as functional or pseudogenic. Paper-wide results and their limitations: A further reported finding was that TCR beta sequences accurately predicted the HLA-A and HLA-B alleles for most subjects in the first cohort. This cohort had only TCR beta chains sequenced, and the lack of alpha or paired-chain data limited which features could be detected. CMV serostatus was the only immune exposure information available for the cohort. The sequencing pipeline was judged likely to have produced a cluster of highly shared sequence variants as a technical artifact. When HLA alleles, especially DR and DQ, strongly co-occurred, TCR associations were difficult to assign to individual alleles. In a later analysis, the rate of TCR association differed among HLA loci, with DRB1 alleles having the most associated TCRs and HLA-C alleles having the fewest. Linkage disequilibrium might explain the correlated functional status among segregating V segments, but an unknown experimental factor could not be excluded. An earlier analysis of approximately 600 of the donors showed that most TCR beta V segments appeared in productive rearrangements either about 87% or about 30% of the time, which broadly matched IMGT annotations. Across donors, most TCR sequences were observed very rarely, whereas some public TCRs were present in many individuals. V-gene and J-gene trimming of TCR beta chains was associated with a missense DCLRE1C variant in a later genetic analysis, and the association was replicated in an independent cohort. A later analysis associated 15,000 or so TCR beta sequences with specific HLA alleles at a false discovery rate of 0.05. Because some donors lacked HLA typing at each locus, the association tests relied only on the typed subset. According to the authors, the approach could potentially be generalized to other disease states and immunological phenotypes. A total of 164 TCR beta chains were listed by the study as associated with cytomegalovirus. A later analysis found that HLA-associated TCR beta chains were more clonally expanded and had lower generation probabilities than equally common non-associated chains. Cytomegalovirus status was reported to be diagnosed by the classifier with high specificity and sensitivity in both the original and validation cohorts. A later genetic analysis reported fewer N-insertions in productive TCRs among donors in an Asian-associated ancestry cluster than the 666-donor mean. In a later analysis, most CMV-associated TCR beta chains were found to appear HLA-restricted, with HLA associations seemingly driven largely by CMV exposure. In vitro tests confirmed that a few of the cytomegalovirus-associated TCR beta chains recognize cytomegalovirus antigens. A later analysis reported that several top co-occurrence clusters appeared linked to parvovirus B19, influenza, CMV and Epstein-Barr virus. Sequencing depth was assumed to be roughly uniform across donors in the presence/absence analyses, though that assumption may not hold. Because counts were too low, 15 or so rarely observed V segments, including chromosome 9 orphons, were excluded from the earlier analysis of some 540 of the donors.

In total, fewer than 750 healthy bone marrow donors made up the cohort. Cohort members were all nominally healthy when sampled, although unrecorded immune exposures were likely present. The donor tested CMV seropositive and was one of the 289 seropositive cohort members. Every donor gave a peripheral blood sample, and the peripheral blood mononuclear cells from that sample were used for TCR beta sequencing. Genomic DNA extraction from the blood cell samples was performed with the Qiagen DNeasy Blood Extraction Kit. This clone was observed a handful of times. Its antigen is still unknown. No much larger clone is present one base from it, and per-base qualities are unavailable. Libraries came from the immunoSEQ multiplex PCR assay. For the multiplex PCR, a mixture combining 60 forward primers for TCR Vbeta segments and 13 reverse primers for TCR Jbeta segments was used. Amplification of the CDR3 region of rearranged TCR beta genes was performed with a multiplex PCR assay on genomic DNA. On the Illumina HiSeq System, the amplified TCR beta libraries were sequenced as 87-base-pair reads. In the original analysis: Across the roughly 640 repertoires, a later analysis counted approximately 75 million unique TCR beta chains, roughly 11 million of which were shared by at least two donors. Raw reads were error-corrected and collapsed into unique sequences by a nearest-neighbor algorithm in which closely related sequences were merged to remove PCR and sequencing errors. Alignment of CDR3 sequences to IMGT reference sequences was used to assign V, D and J gene segments. For a sequence to be retained, a match of at least six nucleotides to both a V gene segment and a J gene segment was required. Rearrangements were called productive when the CDR3 lacked stop codons and stayed in frame with V and J; all others were non-productive. Following IMGT convention, CDR3 was defined as the stretch from the second conserved V-encoded cysteine to the conserved J-encoded phenylalanine. Sequences without an unambiguous match to a single V gene segment were excluded from the earlier analysis of 500 to 700 of the donors. An earlier analysis of 500 to 600 of the donors classified V segments as functional when productive rearrangements were above 56.7% and as segregating when the standard deviation between donors was above 5%. A statistical classification framework was built for diagnosing cytomegalovirus status from the catalog of TCR beta chain sequences. A later analysis assigned V and J genes by comparing TCR nucleotide sequences with IMGT/GENE-DB human TR gene sequences. In a later analysis, CDR3 sequences and most-parsimonious VDJ recombination scenarios were assigned using the TCRdist pipeline. In a later analysis, each TCR beta chain was defined by its CDR3 amino acid sequence together with its V-gene family, and reads without a unique V-gene family were excluded. To address suspected cross-contamination and a sequencing artifact, a later analysis removed 592 highly shared, low-generation-probability nucleotide sequences. In a later analysis, a clonal expansion index was calculated for each public chain from normalized within-repertoire ranks of inferred template counts. A later analysis computed generation probabilities with a VDJ recombination model fitted to out-of-frame rearrangements, and checked the results against IGoR. Hypergeometric tests were used in a later analysis to score TCR-TCR, TCR-HLA and TCR-CMV co-occurrence, with a repertoire-size bias correction applied to the TCR pairs. False discovery rates were estimated in a later analysis by permuting HLA or CMV assignments 20 times. In a later analysis, co-occurring TCRs were grouped with DBSCAN, and TCRdist sequence similarity was added when clustering was performed within HLA-allele-positive subsets. For co-occurrence clustering, repertoires with fewer than 30,000 or more than 120,000 public chains were excluded, along with roughly 5 repertoires with anomalous nucleotide sharing. TCRdb obtained this table from immuneACCESS and retained in-frame rearrangements with V and J assigned. These tables miss some clones; where compared with another copy, unresolved V genes account for less than half of the shortfall, and the remainder is unexplained. Clone size and V and J calls were adopted from that table, with D and trimming inferred from the DNA. The sample profile shows 150,000 or so clones; roughly 79% of them were found once. The ten largest clones represent 5.5% to 7.5% of the sample.

The sequenced material came from PBMCs. The receptor comes from a woman aged 40-49 years in good health and CMV-seropositive.

The bases are TGCGCCAGCAGCTTGATTCTAGCGGGGGGACCCTACGAGCAGTACTTC. This gives the protein CASSLILAGGPYEQYF. The receptor chain draws on TRBV5-1 and TRBJ2-7, and 11 bases in between align with TRBD2. Germline trimming amounts to 1 base on V and 2 bases on J, with 5 as the count of junction bases outside the gene matches. In the germline V gene, CDR1 corresponds to SGHRS and CDR2 to YFSETQ. The CDR3 measures 16 amino acids from cysteine to phenylalanine. Only the CDR3 portion is preserved as DNA: 48 bases, with reading frame beginning at the first base.